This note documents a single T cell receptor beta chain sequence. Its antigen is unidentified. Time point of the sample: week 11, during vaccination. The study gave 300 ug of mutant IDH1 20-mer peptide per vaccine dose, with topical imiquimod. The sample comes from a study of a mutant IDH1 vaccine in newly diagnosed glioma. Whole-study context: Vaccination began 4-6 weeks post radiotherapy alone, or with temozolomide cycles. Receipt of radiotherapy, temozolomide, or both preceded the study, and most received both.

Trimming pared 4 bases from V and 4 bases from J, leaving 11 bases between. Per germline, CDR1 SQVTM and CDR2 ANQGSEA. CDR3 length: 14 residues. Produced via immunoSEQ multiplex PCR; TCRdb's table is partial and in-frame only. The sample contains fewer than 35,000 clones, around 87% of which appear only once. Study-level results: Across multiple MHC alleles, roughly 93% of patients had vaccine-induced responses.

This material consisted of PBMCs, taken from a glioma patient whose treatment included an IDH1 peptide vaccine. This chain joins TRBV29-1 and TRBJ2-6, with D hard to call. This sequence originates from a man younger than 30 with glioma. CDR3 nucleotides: TGCAGCGTTGGTGTAGGGTCCGGGGCCAACGTCCTGACTTTC. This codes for CSVGVGSGANVLTF. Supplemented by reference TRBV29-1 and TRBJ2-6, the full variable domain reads SAVISQKPSRDICQRGTSLTIQCQVDSQVTMMFWYRQQPGQSLTLIATANQGSEATYESGFVIDKFPISRPNLTFSTLTVSNMSPEDSSIYLCSVGVGSGANVLTFGAGSRLTVL.